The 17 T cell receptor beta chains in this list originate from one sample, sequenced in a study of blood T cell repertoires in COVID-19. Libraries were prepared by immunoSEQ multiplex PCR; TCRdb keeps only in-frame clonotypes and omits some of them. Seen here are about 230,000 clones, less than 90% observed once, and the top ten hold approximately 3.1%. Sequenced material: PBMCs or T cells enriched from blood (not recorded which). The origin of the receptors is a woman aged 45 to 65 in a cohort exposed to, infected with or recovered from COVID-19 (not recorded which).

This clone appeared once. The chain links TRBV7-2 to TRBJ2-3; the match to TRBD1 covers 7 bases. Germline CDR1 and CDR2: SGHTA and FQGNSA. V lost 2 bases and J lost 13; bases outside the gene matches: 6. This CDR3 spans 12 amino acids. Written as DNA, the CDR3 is TGTGCCAGCAGCTTACGGACAGGACCGAAGTATTTT. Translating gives CASSLRTGPKYF.

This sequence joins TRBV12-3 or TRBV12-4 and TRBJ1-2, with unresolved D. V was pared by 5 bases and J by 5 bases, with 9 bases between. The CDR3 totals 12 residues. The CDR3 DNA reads TGTGCCAGCAGTGAGGGATCGTATGGCTACACCTTC. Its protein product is CASSEGSYGYTF.

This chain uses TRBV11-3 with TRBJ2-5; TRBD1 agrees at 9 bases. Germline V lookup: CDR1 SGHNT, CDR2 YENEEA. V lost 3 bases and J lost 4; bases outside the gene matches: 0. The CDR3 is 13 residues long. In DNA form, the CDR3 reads TGTGCCAGCAGCTTGGGACAGGGAGAGACCCAGTACTTC. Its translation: CASSLGQGETQYF.

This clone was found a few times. Written as DNA, the CDR3 is TGTGCCTGGAACCAATTGGGACAGACCTACGAGCAGTACTTC. Translated, it gives CAWNQLGQTYEQYF. The chain joins TRBV30 to TRBJ2-7, with 7 bases identical to TRBD1. CDR3 length equals 14 residues. The ends lost 4 bases at V and 2 bases at J; junction bases unmatched: 8. CDR1 is GTSNPN and CDR2 is SVGIG in the germline V gene (reference sequence). The entire variable domain, with the rest obtained from reference TRBV30 and TRBJ2-7, is as follows: SQTIHQWPATLVQPVGSPLSLECTVEGTSNPNLYWYRQAAGRGLQLLFYSVGIGQISSEVPQNLSASRPQDRQFILSSKKLLLSDSGFYLCAWNQLGQTYEQYFGPGTRLTVT.

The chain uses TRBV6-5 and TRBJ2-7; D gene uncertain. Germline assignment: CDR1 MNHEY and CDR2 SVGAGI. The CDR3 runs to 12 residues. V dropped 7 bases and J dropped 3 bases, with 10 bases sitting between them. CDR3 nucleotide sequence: TGTGCCAGCATGTATTCCGTCTACGAGCAGTACTTC. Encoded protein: CASMYSVYEQYF.

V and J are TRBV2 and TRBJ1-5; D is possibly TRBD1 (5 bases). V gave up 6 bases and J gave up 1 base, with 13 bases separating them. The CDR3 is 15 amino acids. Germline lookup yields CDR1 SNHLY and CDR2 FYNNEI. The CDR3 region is CASSRGGGSNQPQHF. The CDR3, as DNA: TGTGCCAGCAGCCGGGGGGGAGGGAGCAATCAGCCCCAGCATTTT.

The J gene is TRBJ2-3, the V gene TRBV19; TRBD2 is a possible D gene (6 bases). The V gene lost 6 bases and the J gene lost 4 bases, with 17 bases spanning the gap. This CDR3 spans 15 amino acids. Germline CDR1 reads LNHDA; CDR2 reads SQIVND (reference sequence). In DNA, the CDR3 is TGTGCCAGTAGCCCTGGGGGGTACGACGCAGATACGCAGTATTTT. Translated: CASSPGGYDADTQYF.

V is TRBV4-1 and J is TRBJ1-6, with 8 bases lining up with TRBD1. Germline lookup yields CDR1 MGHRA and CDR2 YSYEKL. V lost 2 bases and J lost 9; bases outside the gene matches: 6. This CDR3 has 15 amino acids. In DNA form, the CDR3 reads TGCGCCAGCAGCCAACAGGGGGCTGTAGCTTCACCCCTCCACTTT. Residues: CASSQQGAVASPLHF.

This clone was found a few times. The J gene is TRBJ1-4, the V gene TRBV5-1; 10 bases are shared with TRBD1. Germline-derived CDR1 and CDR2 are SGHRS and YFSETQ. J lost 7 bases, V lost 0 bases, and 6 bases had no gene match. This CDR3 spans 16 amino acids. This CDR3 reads CASSLAAGQGTEKLFF. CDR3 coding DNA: TGCGCCAGCAGCTTGGCCGCGGGACAGGGGACTGAAAAACTGTTTTTT.

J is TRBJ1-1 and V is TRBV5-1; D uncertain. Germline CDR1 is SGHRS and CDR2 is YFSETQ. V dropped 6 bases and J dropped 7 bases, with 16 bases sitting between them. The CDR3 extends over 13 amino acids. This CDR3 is CASKGSGSGEAFF. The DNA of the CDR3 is TGCGCCAGCAAGGGATCGGGGTCGGGTGAAGCTTTCTTT. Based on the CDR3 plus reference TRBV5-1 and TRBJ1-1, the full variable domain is KAGVTQTPRYLIKTRGQQVTLSCSPISGHRSVSWYQQTPGQGLQFLFEYFSETQRNKGNFPGRFSGRQFSNSRSEMNVSTLELGDSALYLCASKGSGSGEAFFGQGTRLTVV.

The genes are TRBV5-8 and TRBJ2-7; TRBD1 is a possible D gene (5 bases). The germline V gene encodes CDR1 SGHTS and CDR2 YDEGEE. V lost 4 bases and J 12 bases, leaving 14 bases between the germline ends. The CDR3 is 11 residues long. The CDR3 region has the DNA TGTGCCAGCAGCCTGGAGACAGTCCCGTACTTC. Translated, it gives CASSLETVPYF.

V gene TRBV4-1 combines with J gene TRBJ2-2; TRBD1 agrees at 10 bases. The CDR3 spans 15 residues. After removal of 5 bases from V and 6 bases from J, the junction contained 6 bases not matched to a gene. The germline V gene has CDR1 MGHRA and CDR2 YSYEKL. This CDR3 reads CASSSGTGDAGELFF. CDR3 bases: TGCGCCAGCAGCTCCGGGACAGGGGACGCCGGGGAGCTGTTTTTT.

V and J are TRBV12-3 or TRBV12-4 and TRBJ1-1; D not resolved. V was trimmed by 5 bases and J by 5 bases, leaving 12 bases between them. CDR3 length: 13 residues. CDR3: CASSTGAPTEAFF. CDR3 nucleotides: TGTGCCAGCAGTACCGGAGCCCCAACTGAAGCTTTCTTT.

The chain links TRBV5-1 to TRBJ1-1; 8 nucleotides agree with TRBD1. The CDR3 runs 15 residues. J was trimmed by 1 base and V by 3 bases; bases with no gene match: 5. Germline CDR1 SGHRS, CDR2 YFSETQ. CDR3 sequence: CASSYRQGTNTEAFF. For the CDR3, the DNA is TGCGCCAGCAGCTACCGACAGGGGACGAACACTGAAGCTTTCTTT.

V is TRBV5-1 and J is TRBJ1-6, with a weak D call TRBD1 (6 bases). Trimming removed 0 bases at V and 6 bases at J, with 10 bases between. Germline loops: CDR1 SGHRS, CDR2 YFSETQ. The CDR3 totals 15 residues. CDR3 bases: TGCGCCAGCAGCTTGGACAGGGCTACTAATTCACCCCTCCACTTT. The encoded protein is CASSLDRATNSPLHF.

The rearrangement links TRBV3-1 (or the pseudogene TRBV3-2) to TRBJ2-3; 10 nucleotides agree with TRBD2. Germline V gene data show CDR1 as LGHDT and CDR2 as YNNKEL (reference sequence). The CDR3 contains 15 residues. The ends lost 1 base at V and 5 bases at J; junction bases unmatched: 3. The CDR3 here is CASSQASGGRDTQYF. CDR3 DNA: TGTGCCAGCAGCCAAGCTAGCGGGGGAAGAGATACGCAGTATTTT.

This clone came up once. The CDR3 sequence: CAWSEPFGGIYGYTF. CDR3 nucleotide sequence: TGTGCCTGGAGCGAACCCTTCGGAGGGATCTATGGCTACACCTTC. The chain links TRBV30 to TRBJ1-2, with D uncertain. Germline CDR1 is GTSNPN and CDR2 is SVGIG (reference sequence). V was cut by 3 bases and J by 4 bases, with 18 bases left in between. The CDR3 has 15 amino acids.